One sample yielded the 2 T cell receptor beta chains listed below, sequenced in a study of CD8+ T cells in alopecia areata. Following RNA extraction, reverse transcription yielded cDNA that acted as the sequencing template. Using immunoSEQ multiplex PCR, the repertoire was profiled, and TCRdb retains in-frame clones only, with some absent. The sample holds about 120,000 clones, roughly 57% seen once. The treatment here: oral pan-JAK inhibitor, 5-10 mg twice daily. Source: CD4+ T cells sorted from blood, taken at week 4, from a patient treated with tofacitinib. All receptors derive from a human donor with alopecia areata.

This clone showed up just a few times. The chain carries TRBV29-1 and TRBJ2-1; 11 nucleotides align to TRBD1. The CDR3 sequence is 14 residues long. V gave up 6 bases and J gave up 4 bases; unmatched junction bases: 5. Germline V lookup: CDR1 SQVTM, CDR2 ANQGSEA. The CDR3 DNA is TGCAGCGTCTCCGGGACAGGGGGGTACAATGAGCAGTTCTTC. Its translation: CSVSGTGGYNEQFF.

The chain links TRBV18 to TRBJ2-7; D not certain. There are 14 residues in the CDR3. Germline CDR1 and CDR2: KGHSH and LQKENI. V was clipped by 6 bases and J by 5 bases, with 17 bases between them. The CDR3 coding sequence is TGTGCCAGCTCGAGGACCCAGGACGGGCACGAGCAGTACTTC. Encoded protein: CASSRTQDGHEQYF.